Sequencing of this TCR beta chain was carried out in a study of blood T cell repertoires in COVID-19. Across the study: PBMCs, B-cell-depleted T cells, or T cells provided the cDNA or gDNA that made up the material.

The repertoire was sequenced with immunoSEQ multiplex PCR; TCRdb's copy has only in-frame clones and lacks some. The data hold over 350,000 clones, with roughly 85% observed a single time. The sample comprised PBMCs or T cells enriched from blood (not recorded which). The origin of this receptor is a woman aged 18-29 years with acute COVID-19.

The CDR3 nucleotides read TGTGCCAGCAGTTTATTTCCTAGCGGGAGTTCTGACGAGCAGTACTTC. Translating it yields CASSLFPSGSSDEQYF. This sequence joins TRBV28 and TRBJ2-7, with 10 bases fitting TRBD2. In germline, CDR1 is MDHEN, CDR2 SYDVKM. J gave up 5 bases and V 1 base, and 8 bases lay outside the gene matches. This CDR3 comprises 16 residues.